These T cell receptor beta chains were read from a single sample in a study of OX40 agonist ivuxolimab in advanced cancers. Profiled with immunoSEQ multiplex PCR; TCRdb holds only in-frame clones, not every one. The top ten clones hold around 17% of a sample with around 25,000 clones, 85% of them seen once. Material: CD4+ or CD8+ T cells sorted from blood, obtained in a trial of the OX40 agonist ivuxolimab. The receptors were gathered from an adult with an advanced solid tumor such as melanoma, head and neck, liver or kidney cancer. Each CDR3 is given without its conserved first and last residue. Fields, in order: V gene, clone size, J gene, CDR3 protein. The size field is filled for only some rows; it gives once, few, many or a size class.

TRBV18,.,TRBJ2-7,ASSTGGNINYEQY
TRBV9,.,TRBJ1-5,ASSLYSSTGPQSNQPQH
TRBV6-1,.,TRBJ1-1,ASRRDTWNTEAF
TRBV4-3,.,TRBJ2-7,ASSQEYSYEQY
TRBV9,.,TRBJ1-6,ASSQGQGGNSPLH
TRBV7-9,.,TRBJ2-7,ASSFSGRGNEQY
TRBV30,.,TRBJ1-3,AWSVSGNTIY
TRBV19,.,TRBJ1-4,ASSGTGTGKEKLF
TRBV4-2,.,TRBJ1-6,ASSQDNGNSPLH
TRBV19,.,TRBJ1-6,ASSILGPSNSPLH
TRBV6-6,.,TRBJ2-7,ASSPLNYEQY
TRBV30,.,TRBJ2-3,AWEGADTQY
TRBV21-1,.,TRBJ2-4,ASISGRPPRRVAKNIQY
TRBV19,few,TRBJ2-2,ASTDRGNTGELF
TRBV9,.,TRBJ1-2,ASTRRQGGNYGYT
TRBV11-2,.,TRBJ2-7,ASSFERGISYEQY
TRBV5-1,.,TRBJ2-3,ASSPQASTDTQY
TRBV4-1,.,TRBJ2-7,ASSQGLGTGGWQY
TRBV7-6,.,TRBJ2-2,ASSSGLGQQNTGELF
TRBV6-5,.,TRBJ1-5,ASSAGDQPQH
TRBV5-1,once,TRBJ2-1,ASNRAGGASYNEQF
TRBV19,.,TRBJ2-5,ASSRRDGLQETQY
TRBV19,.,.,ASSSGRETSEQY
TRBV5-1,.,TRBJ2-5,ASSFSAGEGETQY
TRBV4-3,.,TRBJ2-7,ASSSGVSYEQY
TRBV7-6,few,TRBJ2-3,ASSPSPSIQY
TRBV27,.,TRBJ2-6,ASSPRQGEWSGANVLT
TRBV7-2,.,TRBJ1-5,ASSLDSRGQPQH
TRBV27,.,TRBJ2-7,ASSRPPGTSGPAWNEQY
TRBV6-5,.,TRBJ2-2,ASTRGQNTGELF
TRBV5-4,.,TRBJ2-7,ASSLSRGADGDEQY
TRBV2,.,TRBJ2-7,ASSEVASGAGEQY
TRBV5-6,once,TRBJ2-2,ASSLVGRETGELF
TRBV10-1,.,TRBJ1-1,ASSGLKNTEAF
TRBV5-1,.,TRBJ1-4,ASSLFWSPNEKLF
TRBV5-1,.,TRBJ2-5,ASSLLAVQETQY
TRBV6-5,.,TRBJ2-5,ASSVSGSMAQY
TRBV5-5,.,TRBJ2-4,ASSLNGDRGNIQY
TRBV11-3,few,TRBJ2-3,ASSLAEDTQY
TRBV29-1,.,TRBJ2-3,SVAGTGKLSTDTQY
TRBV7-9,.,TRBJ2-4,ASKYGRGDIQY
TRBV5-1,.,TRBJ1-1,ASSTSDRNTEAF
TRBV7-9,few,TRBJ1-5,ASSLVLGQPQH
TRBV7-7,.,TRBJ2-5,ASSFTRDSPQY
TRBV5-1,.,TRBJ2-7,ASSLGRDHY
TRBV19,.,TRBJ1-1,ASSIVAAGVNTEAF
TRBV29-1,.,TRBJ1-1,SALVGTTEAF
TRBV19,.,TRBJ1-1,ASSVYTGLEAF
TRBV7-2,once,TRBJ2-5,ASSPPASSQETQY
TRBV28,.,TRBJ2-7,ASRTATDRSYEQY
TRBV7-3,.,TRBJ2-1,ASSLEVLGNEQF
TRBV14,once,TRBJ2-5,ASSPDLRPLETQY